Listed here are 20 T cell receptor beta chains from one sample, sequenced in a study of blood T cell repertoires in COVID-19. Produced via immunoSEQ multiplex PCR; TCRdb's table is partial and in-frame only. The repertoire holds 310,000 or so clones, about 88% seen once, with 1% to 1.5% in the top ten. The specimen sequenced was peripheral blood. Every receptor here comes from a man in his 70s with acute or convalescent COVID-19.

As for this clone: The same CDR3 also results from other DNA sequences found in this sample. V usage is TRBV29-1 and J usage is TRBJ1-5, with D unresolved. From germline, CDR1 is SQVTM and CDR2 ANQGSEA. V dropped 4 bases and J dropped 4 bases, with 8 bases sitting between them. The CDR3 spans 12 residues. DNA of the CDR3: TGCAGCGTTGTTTCGGGGAATCAGCCCCAGCATTTT. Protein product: CSVVSGNQPQHF.

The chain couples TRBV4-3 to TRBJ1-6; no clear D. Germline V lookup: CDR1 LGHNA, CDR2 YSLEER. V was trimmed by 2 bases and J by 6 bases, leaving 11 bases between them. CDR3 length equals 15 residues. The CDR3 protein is CASSQTTNSNSPLHF. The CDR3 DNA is TGCGCCAGCAGCCAAACAACAAATTCTAATTCACCCCTCCACTTT.

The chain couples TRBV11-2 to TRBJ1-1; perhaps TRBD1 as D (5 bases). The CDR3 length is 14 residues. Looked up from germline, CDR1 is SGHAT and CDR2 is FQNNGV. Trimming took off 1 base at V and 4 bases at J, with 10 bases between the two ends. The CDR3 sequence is CASSLGAGITEAFF. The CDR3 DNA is TGTGCCAGCAGCTTAGGGGCAGGGATCACTGAAGCTTTCTTT.

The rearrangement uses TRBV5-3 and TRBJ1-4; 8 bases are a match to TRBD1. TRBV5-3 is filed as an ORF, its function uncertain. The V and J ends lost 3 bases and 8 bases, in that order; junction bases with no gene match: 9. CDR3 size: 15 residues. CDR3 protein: CARSSPTGVGEKLFF. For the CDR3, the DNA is TGTGCCAGAAGCTCTCCGACAGGGGTCGGGGAAAAACTGTTTTTT.

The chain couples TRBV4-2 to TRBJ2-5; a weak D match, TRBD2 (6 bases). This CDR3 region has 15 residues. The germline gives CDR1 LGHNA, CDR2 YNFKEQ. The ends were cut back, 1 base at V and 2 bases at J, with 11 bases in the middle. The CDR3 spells CASSQGVLAQETQYF. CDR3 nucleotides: TGTGCCAGCAGCCAAGGAGTTCTAGCGCAAGAGACCCAGTACTTC.

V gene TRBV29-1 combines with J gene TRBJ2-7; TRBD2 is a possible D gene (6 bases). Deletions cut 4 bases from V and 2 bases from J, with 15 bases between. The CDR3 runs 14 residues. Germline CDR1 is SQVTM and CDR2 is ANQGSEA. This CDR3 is CSVAVGGSAYEQYF. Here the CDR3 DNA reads TGCAGCGTTGCAGTCGGGGGATCGGCCTACGAGCAGTACTTC.

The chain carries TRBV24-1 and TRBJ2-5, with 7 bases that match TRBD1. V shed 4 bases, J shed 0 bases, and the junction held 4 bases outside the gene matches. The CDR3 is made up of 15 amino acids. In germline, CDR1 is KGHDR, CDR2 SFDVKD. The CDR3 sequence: CATSEWDSNQETQYF. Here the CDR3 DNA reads TGTGCCACCAGTGAATGGGACAGCAACCAAGAGACCCAGTACTTC.

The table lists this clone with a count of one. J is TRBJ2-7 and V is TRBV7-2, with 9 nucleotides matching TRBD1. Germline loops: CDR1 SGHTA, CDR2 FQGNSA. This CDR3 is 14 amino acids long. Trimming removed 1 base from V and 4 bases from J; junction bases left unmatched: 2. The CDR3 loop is CASSLVDRGYEQYF. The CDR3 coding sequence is TGTGCCAGCAGCTTAGTGGACAGGGGTTACGAGCAGTACTTC.

The chain's CDR3 is CASSPDRERGYTF. Here the CDR3 DNA reads TGTGCCAGCAGCCCCGACAGGGAGAGAGGCTACACCTTC. The rearrangement joins TRBV28 to TRBJ1-2; 7 nucleotides agree with TRBD1. The V gene's germline CDR1 is MDHEN and CDR2 SYDVKM. The CDR3 is 13 amino acids. V dropped 6 bases and J dropped 8; count of bases not matched to a gene: 9.

The CDR3 sequence is CASSPTGGVDTQYF. The CDR3 DNA follows: TGTGCCAGCAGCCCAACAGGGGGTGTAGATACGCAGTATTTT. The chain is built from TRBV7-2 and TRBJ2-3; 8 bases are shared with TRBD1. From germline, CDR1 is SGHTA and CDR2 FQGNSA. The junction had 6 bases not matched to a gene; V was cut back by 5 bases and J by 5 bases. CDR3 length equals 14 residues.

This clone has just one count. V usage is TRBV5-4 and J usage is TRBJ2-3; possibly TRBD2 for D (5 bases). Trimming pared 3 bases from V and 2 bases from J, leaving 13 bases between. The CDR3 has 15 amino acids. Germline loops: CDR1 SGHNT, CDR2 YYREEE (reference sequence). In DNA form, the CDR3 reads TGTGCCAGCAGCTCAACGACCGGGGACACAGATACGCAGTATTTT. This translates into CASSSTTGDTDTQYF.

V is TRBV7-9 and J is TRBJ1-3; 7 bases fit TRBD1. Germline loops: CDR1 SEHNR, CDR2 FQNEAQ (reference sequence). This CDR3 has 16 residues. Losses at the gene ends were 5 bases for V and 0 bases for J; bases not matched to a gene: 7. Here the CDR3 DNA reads TGTGCCAGCAGCCCAGGGGGACTGCTCTCTGGAAACACCATATATTTT. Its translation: CASSPGGLLSGNTIYF. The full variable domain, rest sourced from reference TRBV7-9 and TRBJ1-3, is DTGVSQNPRHKITKRGQNVTFRCDPISEHNRLYWYRQTLGQGPEFLTYFQNEAQLEKSRLLSDRFSAERPKGSFSTLEIQRTEQGDSAMYLCASSPGGLLSGNTIYFGEGSWLTVV.

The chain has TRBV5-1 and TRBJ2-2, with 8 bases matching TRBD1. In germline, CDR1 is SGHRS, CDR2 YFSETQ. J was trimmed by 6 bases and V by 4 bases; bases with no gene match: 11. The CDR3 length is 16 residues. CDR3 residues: CASSIGQGVRPGELFF. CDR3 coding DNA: TGCGCCAGCAGCATAGGACAGGGAGTTCGGCCCGGGGAGCTGTTTTTT.

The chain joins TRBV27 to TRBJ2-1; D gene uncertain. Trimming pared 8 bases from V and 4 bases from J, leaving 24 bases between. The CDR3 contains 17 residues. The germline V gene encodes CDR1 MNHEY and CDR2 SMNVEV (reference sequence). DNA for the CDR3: TGTGCCAGCGGCCACAGTGTTTCATCCCTTAGATACAATGAGCAGTTCTTC. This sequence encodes CASGHSVSSLRYNEQFF.

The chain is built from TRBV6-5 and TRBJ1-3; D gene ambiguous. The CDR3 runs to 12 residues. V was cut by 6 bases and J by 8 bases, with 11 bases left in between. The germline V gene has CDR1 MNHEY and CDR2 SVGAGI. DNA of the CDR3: TGTGCCAGCAGCCCCGGGCGGGACACCATATATTTT. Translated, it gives CASSPGRDTIYF.

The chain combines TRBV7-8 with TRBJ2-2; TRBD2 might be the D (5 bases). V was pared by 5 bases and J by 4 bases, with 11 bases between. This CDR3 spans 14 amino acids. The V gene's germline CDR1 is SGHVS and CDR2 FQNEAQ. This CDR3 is CASSPQEVTGELFF. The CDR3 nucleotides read TGTGCCAGCAGCCCTCAGGAGGTCACCGGGGAGCTGTTTTTT.

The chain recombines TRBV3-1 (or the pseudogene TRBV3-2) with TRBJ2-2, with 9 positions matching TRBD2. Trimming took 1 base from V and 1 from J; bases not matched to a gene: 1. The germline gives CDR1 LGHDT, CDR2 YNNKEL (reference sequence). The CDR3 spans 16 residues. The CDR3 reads CASSQGSGGNTGELFF. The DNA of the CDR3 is TGTGCCAGCAGCCAAGGTAGCGGGGGGAACACCGGGGAGCTGTTTTTT.

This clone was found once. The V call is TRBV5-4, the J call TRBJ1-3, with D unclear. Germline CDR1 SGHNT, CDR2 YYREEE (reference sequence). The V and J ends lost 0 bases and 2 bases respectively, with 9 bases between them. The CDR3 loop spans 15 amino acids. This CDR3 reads CASSLDSLTGNTIYF. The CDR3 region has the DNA TGTGCCAGCAGCTTGGACAGTCTTACTGGAAACACCATATATTTT.

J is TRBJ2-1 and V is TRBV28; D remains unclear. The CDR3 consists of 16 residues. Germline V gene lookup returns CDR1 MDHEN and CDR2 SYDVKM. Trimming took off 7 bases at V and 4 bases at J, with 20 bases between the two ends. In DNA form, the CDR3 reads TGTGCCAGCAACCAACACGGCGGTGCCAATTACAATGAGCAGTTCTTC. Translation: CASNQHGGANYNEQFF.

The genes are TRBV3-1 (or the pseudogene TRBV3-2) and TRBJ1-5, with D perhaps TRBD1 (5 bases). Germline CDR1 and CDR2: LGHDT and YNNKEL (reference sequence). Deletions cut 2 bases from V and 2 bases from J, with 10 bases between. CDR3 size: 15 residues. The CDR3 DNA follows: TGTGCCAGCAGCCAACAGGGTGGCGGCAATCAGCCCCAGCATTTT. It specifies CASSQQGGGNQPQHF.